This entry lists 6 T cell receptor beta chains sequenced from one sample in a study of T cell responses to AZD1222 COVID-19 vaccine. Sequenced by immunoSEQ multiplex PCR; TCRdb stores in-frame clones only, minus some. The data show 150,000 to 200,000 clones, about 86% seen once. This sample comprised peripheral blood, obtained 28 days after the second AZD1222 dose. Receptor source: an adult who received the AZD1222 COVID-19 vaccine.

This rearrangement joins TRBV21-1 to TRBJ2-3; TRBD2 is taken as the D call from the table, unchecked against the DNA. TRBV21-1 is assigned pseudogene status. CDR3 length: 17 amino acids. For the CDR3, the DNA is TGTGCCAGCAGCAAAATAAGGGGCGGGGAAGGCACAGATACGCAGTATTTT. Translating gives CASSKIRGGEGTDTQYF.

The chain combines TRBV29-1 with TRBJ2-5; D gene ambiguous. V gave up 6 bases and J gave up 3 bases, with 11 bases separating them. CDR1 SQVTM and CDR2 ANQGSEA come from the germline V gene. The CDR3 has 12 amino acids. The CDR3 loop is CSVIQAEETQYF. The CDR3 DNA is TGCAGCGTCATACAAGCTGAAGAGACCCAGTACTTC.

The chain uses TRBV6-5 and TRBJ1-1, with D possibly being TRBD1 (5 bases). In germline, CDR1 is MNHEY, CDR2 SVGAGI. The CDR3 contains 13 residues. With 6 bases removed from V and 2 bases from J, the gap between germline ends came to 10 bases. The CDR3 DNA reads TGTGCCAGCAGAGTGGGGGTCAACACTGAAGCTTTCTTT. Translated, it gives CASRVGVNTEAFF.

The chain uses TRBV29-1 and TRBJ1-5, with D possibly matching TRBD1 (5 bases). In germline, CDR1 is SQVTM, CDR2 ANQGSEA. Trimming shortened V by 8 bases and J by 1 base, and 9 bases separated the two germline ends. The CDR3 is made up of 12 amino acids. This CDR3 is CSYRDSNQPQHF. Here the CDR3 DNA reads TGCAGCTACCGGGACAGCAATCAGCCCCAGCATTTT.

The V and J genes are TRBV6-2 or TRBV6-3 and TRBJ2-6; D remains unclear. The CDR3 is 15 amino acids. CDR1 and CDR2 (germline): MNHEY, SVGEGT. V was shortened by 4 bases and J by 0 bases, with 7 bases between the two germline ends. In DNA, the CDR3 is TGTGCCAGCAGTTTTCGTGTCTCTGGGGCCAACGTCCTGACTTTC. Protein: CASSFRVSGANVLTF.

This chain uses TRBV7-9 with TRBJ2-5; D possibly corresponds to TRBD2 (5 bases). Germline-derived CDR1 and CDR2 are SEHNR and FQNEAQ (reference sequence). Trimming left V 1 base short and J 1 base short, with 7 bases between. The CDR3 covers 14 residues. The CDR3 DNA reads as TGTGCCAGCAGCTTAGACGCGGGCCAAGAGACCCAGTACTTC. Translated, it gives CASSLDAGQETQYF.